Sequencing of this TCR beta chain was carried out in a study of shared clonotypes between healthy human individuals. A single count supports this clone. Method: immunoSEQ multiplex PCR; TCRdb's copy keeps in-frame clones and lacks some. This table has some 630,000 clones, roughly 70% appearing once. The receptor was isolated from a woman in her 30s in good health. Sequenced input: memory CD4+ T cells sorted from blood. Subset in this sample: CD45RA-negative fraction.

The CDR3 region has the DNA TGTGCCAGCTCACGAGACAGGGCGGGGGACACCGGGGAGCTGTTTTTT. This sequence encodes CASSRDRAGDTGELFF. The rearrangement links TRBV18 to TRBJ2-2; either TRBD1 or TRBD2 may supply D (7 bases each). There are 16 residues in the CDR3. The germline CDR1 and CDR2 sequences are KGHSH and LQKENI. V was cut by 4 bases and J by 3 bases, with 15 bases left in between.